One and the same sample provided the 32 T cell receptor beta chains below, sequenced in a study of neurological immune-mediated disorders. In TCRdb, the 5' RACE reads were re-called with MiXCR into one record per CDR3 protein. The sample lists some 31,000 distinct CDR3 sequences, approximately 4.4% occurring once. The sample was PBMCs. The source is a man aged 18 to 30 in good health.

At least ten counts were recorded for this clonotype. This chain connects TRBV7-2 to TRBJ2-1; D call uncertain. Trimming shortened V by 1 base and J by 4 bases, and 14 bases separated the two germline ends. The CDR3 has 16 residues. Germline V gene lookup returns CDR1 SGHTA and CDR2 FQGNSA. CDR3 coding DNA: TGTGCCAGCAGCTTAGTTTCTAGAGTCGAATACAATGAGCAGTTCTTC. This codes for CASSLVSRVEYNEQFF.

This clonotype has ten or more counts. This chain links TRBV7-2 with TRBJ2-7; D unresolved. V dropped 1 base and J dropped 0 bases, with 7 bases sitting between them. CDR1 and CDR2 (germline): SGHTA, FQGNSA. This CDR3 has 14 residues. CDR3: CASSLVVSSYEQYF. In DNA, the CDR3 is TGTGCCAGCAGCTTAGTAGTGAGCTCCTACGAGCAGTACTTC.

Ten or more counts support this clonotype. The chain links TRBV7-2 to TRBJ2-7; D remains ambiguous. The CDR3 covers 15 residues. V lost 5 bases, J lost 4 bases, and 18 bases lay in between. Germline CDR1 SGHTA, CDR2 FQGNSA. The DNA of the CDR3 is TGTGCCAGCAGCCTAGTATACGCTCCGGGTTACGAGCAGTACTTC. The encoded protein is CASSLVYAPGYEQYF.

This clonotype was counted at least ten times. As DNA, the CDR3 is TGTGCCAGCAGCTTAGAGGGGTCCTCCCTCACAGATACGCAGTATTTT. Encoded protein: CASSLEGSSLTDTQYF. J is TRBJ2-3 and V is TRBV7-2; tentative D call: TRBD1 (5 bases). Trimming removed 1 base at V and 2 bases at J, with 13 bases between. The CDR3 has 16 amino acids. CDR1 and CDR2 from the germline V gene are SGHTA and FQGNSA.

In its sample, this clonotype was seen many times. The CDR3 protein is CSARVPQRWDYEQYF. CDR3 DNA: TGCAGTGCTAGAGTCCCCCAAAGATGGGACTACGAGCAGTACTTC. The chain employs TRBV20-1 and TRBJ2-7; no reliable D call. Germline V gives CDR1 DFQATT, CDR2 SNEGSKA (reference sequence). The CDR3 covers 15 residues. V dropped 1 base and J dropped 3 bases, with 16 bases sitting between them.

This clonotype was recorded at least ten times. The rearrangement joins TRBV20-1 to TRBJ2-2; either TRBD1 or TRBD2 may supply D (6 bases each). V was pared by 3 bases and J by 5 bases, with 25 bases between. CDR3 length equals 18 residues. Germline V gives CDR1 DFQATT, CDR2 SNEGSKA (reference sequence). The CDR3 DNA reads as TGCAGTGCTAGCGGACAAGGGGGGTTGTATGTGACGACCGGGGAGCTGTTTTTT. This codes for CSASGQGGLYVTTGELFF.

This clonotype was observed many times. The chain links TRBV7-2 to TRBJ2-1; 7 nucleotides line up with TRBD1. Germline assignment: CDR1 SGHTA and CDR2 FQGNSA. The J segment lost 2 bases and the V segment lost 3 bases, leaving 4 bases of the junction unmatched. The CDR3 runs to 15 residues. The CDR3 protein is CASSFDRATYNEQFF. As DNA, the CDR3 is TGTGCCAGCAGCTTTGACAGGGCCACCTACAATGAGCAGTTCTTC.

This clonotype was detected ten times or more. This rearrangement joins TRBV7-3 to TRBJ1-1, with 9 positions matching TRBD1. From germline, CDR1 is SGHTA and CDR2 FQGTGA. J was trimmed by 1 base and V by 1 base; bases with no gene match: 4. The CDR3 is 16 amino acids. CDR3 nucleotide sequence: TGTGCCAGCAGCTTAAGGCCGGGACAGGGGAACACTGAAGCTTTCTTT. Its protein product is CASSLRPGQGNTEAFF. Based on the CDR3 plus reference TRBV7-3 and TRBJ1-1, the full variable domain is GAGVSQTPSNKVTEKGKYVELRCDPISGHTALYWYRQSLGQGPEFLIYFQGTGAADDSGLPNDRFFAVRPEGSVSTLKIQRTERGDSAVYLCASSLRPGQGNTEAFFGQGTRLTVV.

This clonotype was seen ten or more times. The chain recombines TRBV30 with TRBJ2-7; D remains ambiguous. V dropped 2 bases and J dropped 7 bases, with 9 bases sitting between them. The CDR3 has 11 amino acids. CDR1 GTSNPN and CDR2 SVGIG come from the germline V gene (reference sequence). As DNA, the CDR3 is TGTGCCTGGAGTTTCGGTTTAGAGCAGTACTTC. Its protein is CAWSFGLEQYF.

This clonotype showed up many times. The chain recombines TRBV5-1 with TRBJ1-4, with no clear D. CDR1 is SGHRS and CDR2 is YFSETQ in the germline V gene. The CDR3 is 13 residues long. Between the trimmed V and J ends, which lost 4 bases and 7 bases, there was a span of 11 bases. CDR3 sequence (DNA): TGCGCCAGCAGCGGTAGAGGCGTTGAAAAACTGTTTTTT. Its protein is CASSGRGVEKLFF.

This clonotype came up many times. The CDR3 is CASSLSSGLRADTQYF. In DNA, the CDR3 is TGTGCCAGCAGTTTAAGTTCAGGGCTAAGGGCAGATACGCAGTATTTT. The chain combines TRBV28 with TRBJ2-3; perhaps TRBD1 as D (5 bases). Trimming left V 2 bases short and J 4 bases short, with 16 bases between. Germline V gene data show CDR1 as MDHEN and CDR2 as SYDVKM. CDR3 length: 16 amino acids. Full variable domain (remainder filled in from reference TRBV28 and TRBJ2-3): DVKVTQSSRYLVKRTGEKVFLECVQDMDHENMFWYRQDPGLGLRLIYFSYDVKMKEKGDIPEGYSVSREKKERFSLILESASTNQTSMYLCASSLSSGLRADTQYFGPGTRLTVL.

The chain is built from TRBV12-3 or TRBV12-4 and TRBJ1-1, with D perhaps TRBD1 (6 bases). V lost 8 bases, J lost 0 bases, and 10 bases lay in between. CDR3 length: 13 residues. The CDR3 DNA reads TGTGCCAGCGAGGGGGAAATGAACACTGAAGCTTTCTTT. This gives the protein CASEGEMNTEAFF.

The table lists this clonotype with many counts. J is TRBJ1-3 and V is TRBV10-3, with a possible D match to TRBD1 (6 bases). V dropped 5 bases and J dropped 0 bases, with 20 bases sitting between them. Germline CDR1 and CDR2: ENHRY and SYGVKD. There are 18 residues in the CDR3. The CDR3 region has the DNA TGTGCCATCAGTCCCGGGGGCCCAGGCCGTTCCTCTGGAAACACCATATATTTT. This codes for CAISPGGPGRSSGNTIYF.

This clonotype has a count of ten or more. The rearrangement joins TRBV29-1 to TRBJ2-3; D is undetermined. There are 12 residues in the CDR3. V was pared by 4 bases and J by 6 bases, with 11 bases between. Germline-derived CDR1 and CDR2 are SQVTM and ANQGSEA. CDR3 sequence reads: CSVGPNLDTQYF. DNA for the CDR3: TGCAGCGTTGGTCCTAATTTGGATACGCAGTATTTT.

The table lists this clonotype with many counts. V usage is TRBV4-2 and J usage is TRBJ2-7; a possible D gene is TRBD1 (5 bases). The CDR3 runs 15 residues. Germline V gene sequence: CDR1 LGHNA, CDR2 YNFKEQ. V was cut by 0 bases and J by 3 bases, with 12 bases left in between. The CDR3 nucleotides read TGTGCCAGCAGCCAAGAGGTAGGGGCCGGCTACGAGCAGTACTTC. It encodes CASSQEVGAGYEQYF.

This clonotype showed up many times. This chain joins TRBV29-1 and TRBJ2-4, with no clear D. CDR3 length: 11 residues. Per the germline V gene, CDR1 is SQVTM and CDR2 is ANQGSEA. Trimming removed 0 bases from V and 8 bases from J, with 5 bases in between. CDR3 in amino acids: CSVEEWDIQYF. CDR3 sequence (DNA): TGCAGCGTTGAAGAATGGGACATTCAGTACTTC.

This clonotype was counted at least ten times. The chain uses TRBV5-1 and TRBJ2-6, with unresolved D. This CDR3 has 13 residues. CDR1 and CDR2 from the germline V gene are SGHRS and YFSETQ. Trimming pared 0 bases from V and 4 bases from J, leaving 2 bases between. Written as DNA, the CDR3 is TGCGCCAGCAGCTTGGTGGGGGCCAACGTCCTGACTTTC. Amino acids: CASSLVGANVLTF. Full variable domain (outside the CDR3, taken from reference TRBV5-1 and TRBJ2-6): KAGVTQTPRYLIKTRGQQVTLSCSPISGHRSVSWYQQTPGQGLQFLFEYFSETQRNKGNFPGRFSGRQFSNSRSEMNVSTLELGDSALYLCASSLVGANVLTFGAGSRLTVL.

This clonotype was recorded many times. V is TRBV5-1 and J is TRBJ2-5; D is possibly TRBD1 (6 bases). CDR1 is SGHRS, CDR2 YFSETQ, per germline. Trimming pared 5 bases from V and 2 bases from J, leaving 7 bases between. The CDR3 consists of 12 residues. The CDR3 here is CASRDSQETQYF. CDR3 nucleotide sequence: TGCGCCAGCAGGGACAGTCAAGAGACCCAGTACTTC.

For the CDR3, the DNA is TGTGCCAGCAGCTTAGGTCGGACAGGGGATGGCTACACCTTC. Its protein product is CASSLGRTGDGYTF. This chain links TRBV7-6 with TRBJ1-2; TRBD1 matches 9 bases. V lost 1 base and J lost 6; bases outside the gene matches: 3. This CDR3 has 14 amino acids. The germline V gene has CDR1 SGHVS and CDR2 FNYEAQ.

This clonotype was recorded many times. This chain uses TRBV6-2 or TRBV6-3 with TRBJ1-5, with D possibly being TRBD1 (5 bases). There are 15 residues in the CDR3. V dropped 2 bases and J dropped 1 base, with 9 bases sitting between them. The germline gives CDR1 MNHEY, CDR2 SVGEGT. DNA for the CDR3: TGTGCCAGCAGTTACCAGGGAAGGAGCAATCAGCCCCAGCATTTT. Its translation: CASSYQGRSNQPQHF.

This clonotype was counted ten times or more. The chain combines TRBV12-3 or TRBV12-4 with TRBJ1-4, with D possibly being TRBD1 (6 bases). V lost 2 bases and J 8 bases, leaving 9 bases between the germline ends. The CDR3 has 13 residues. DNA of the CDR3: TGTGCCAGCAGTTTACAGGGGAGCGAAAAACTGTTTTTT. Its protein product is CASSLQGSEKLFF.

This clonotype was counted at least ten times. V usage is TRBV20-1 and J usage is TRBJ2-5, with 8 bases matching TRBD2. This CDR3 is built from 16 residues. Trimming took 5 bases from V and 1 from J; bases not matched to a gene: 12. The germline CDR1 and CDR2 sequences are DFQATT and SNEGSKA (reference sequence). In DNA form, the CDR3 reads TGCAGTGCTCCCCCCGGGAGAGCGGGGGCCCAAGAGACCCAGTACTTC. This gives the protein CSAPPGRAGAQETQYF.

This clonotype has ten or more counts. V gene TRBV5-1 combines with J gene TRBJ1-1; 9 bases align to TRBD1. This CDR3 is built from 15 residues. Germline CDR1 SGHRS, CDR2 YFSETQ. Trimming cost V 1 base and J 5 bases; bases outside gene matches: 6. The CDR3 bases are TGCGCCAGCAGCTTGTTACAGGGGGCGCGGACTGAAGCTTTCTTT. Translated: CASSLLQGARTEAFF.

This clonotype was detected many times. The chain combines TRBV27 with TRBJ1-1, with TRBD1 identical over 9 bases. The CDR3 contains 15 residues. With 4 bases clipped from V and 5 bases from J, the junction kept 8 bases outside the gene matches. Germline CDR1 is MNHEY and CDR2 is SMNVEV (reference sequence). CDR3 protein: CASSSGGTGRTEAFF. The DNA for the CDR3 is TGTGCCAGCAGTTCGGGCGGGACAGGGAGAACTGAAGCTTTCTTT.

This clonotype was observed many times. CDR3 coding DNA: TGCAGCGGTAAATTAGCGGGCGGCACAGATACGCAGTATTTT. It codes for CSGKLAGGTDTQYF. The chain joins TRBV29-1 to TRBJ2-3; TRBD2 aligns across 7 bases. The CDR3 has 14 residues. Losses at the gene ends were 7 bases for V and 1 base for J; bases not matched to a gene: 8. Germline CDR1 is SQVTM and CDR2 is ANQGSEA.

In this sample, this clonotype turned up many times. CDR3: CASSLGIGTSSGEQYF. CDR3 in DNA: TGCGCCAGCAGCTTGGGAATCGGGACTAGCTCGGGCGAGCAGTACTTC. V and J are TRBV5-1 and TRBJ2-7, with 9 bases matching TRBD2. Germline loops: CDR1 SGHRS, CDR2 YFSETQ. Losses at the gene ends were 0 bases for V and 6 bases for J; bases not matched to a gene: 10. This CDR3 is 16 amino acids long.

This clonotype was seen more than once but under ten times. The chain links TRBV20-1 to TRBJ2-7; either TRBD1 or TRBD2 may fit D (6 bases each). This CDR3 spans 14 amino acids. CDR1 DFQATT and CDR2 SNEGSKA come from the germline V gene (reference sequence). The V gene lost 2 bases and the J gene lost 1 base, with 12 bases spanning the gap. This CDR3 is CSARRGHLSYEQYF. For the CDR3, the DNA is TGCAGTGCTAGACGGGGGCATCTTTCCTACGAGCAGTACTTC.

This clonotype has at least ten counts. The rearrangement joins TRBV5-6 to TRBJ2-5; TRBD2 might be the D (6 bases). Germline loops: CDR1 SGHDT, CDR2 YYEEEE. The CDR3 spans 13 residues. V was clipped by 4 bases and J by 2 bases, with 9 bases between them. DNA of the CDR3: TGTGCCAGCAGCGGGGGGAATCAAGAGACCCAGTACTTC. It yields the protein CASSGGNQETQYF.

This clonotype has a count of ten or more. This chain links TRBV6-1 with TRBJ2-7; possibly TRBD1 for D (5 bases). V lost 5 bases, J lost 3 bases, and 11 bases lay in between. This CDR3 has 13 residues. Germline V gene sequence: CDR1 MNHNS, CDR2 SASEGT. Here the CDR3 DNA reads TGTGCCAGCAGTACCGACAGATTCTACGAGCAGTACTTC. Amino acid sequence: CASSTDRFYEQYF.

This clonotype was found many times. The chain has TRBV20-1 and TRBJ1-1; TRBD1 matches 7 bases. Trimming removed 5 bases from V and 0 bases from J; junction bases left unmatched: 6. In germline, CDR1 is DFQATT, CDR2 SNEGSKA (reference sequence). The CDR3 consists of 14 residues. The CDR3 region is CSAGDSTLNTEAFF. The DNA for the CDR3 is TGCAGTGCTGGGGACAGCACCTTGAACACTGAAGCTTTCTTT.

This clonotype was seen repeatedly, ten times or more. The chain carries TRBV7-8 and TRBJ2-1; D is perhaps TRBD2 (5 bases). There are 14 residues in the CDR3. Trimming removed 1 base at V and 4 bases at J, with 8 bases between. Per the germline V gene, CDR1 is SGHVS and CDR2 is FQNEAQ. CDR3 sequence: CASSLGREYNEQFF. The CDR3 DNA is TGTGCCAGCAGCTTAGGTCGGGAATACAATGAGCAGTTCTTC. Based on the CDR3 plus reference TRBV7-8 and TRBJ2-1, the full variable domain is GAGVSQSPRYKVAKRGQDVALRCDPISGHVSLFWYQQALGQGPEFLTYFQNEAQLDKSGLPSDRFFAERPEGSVSTLKIQRTQQEDSAVYLCASSLGREYNEQFFGPGTRLTVL.

In this sample, this clonotype turned up many times. The V gene is TRBV4-2, the J gene TRBJ2-2; 8 positions agree with TRBD1. In germline, CDR1 is LGHNA, CDR2 YNFKEQ. V was pared by 4 bases and J by 3 bases, with 7 bases of the junction left unmatched. The CDR3 has 16 residues. The CDR3 coding sequence is TGTGCCAGCAGCCTGAATAGGGACAGGCACACCGGGGAGCTGTTTTTT. Translating gives CASSLNRDRHTGELFF.